The rows below give T cell receptor beta chains drawn from one sample of a study of OX40 agonist ivuxolimab in advanced cancers. Assay used: immunoSEQ multiplex PCR; TCRdb lists only in-frame clones, some missing. The sample includes about 13,000 clones, roughly two thirds of them seen just once. Sequenced material: CD4+ or CD8+ T cells sorted from blood, taken in a trial of the OX40 agonist ivuxolimab. All receptors derive from an adult with an advanced solid tumor such as melanoma, head and neck, liver or kidney cancer. Both conserved end residues are part of each CDR3. Each record gives: V gene, J gene, CDR3 length, CDR3 protein.

TRBV7-8,TRBJ2-7,13,CASSSPGAYEQYF
TRBV14,TRBJ2-7,14,CASSRTSGSYEQYF
TRBV6-1,TRBJ2-7,16,CASSEVPETSPYEQYF
TRBV6-6,TRBJ1-1,14,CASRGYGINTEAFF
TRBV30,TRBJ2-7,13,CAWSLGTGVEQYF
TRBV27,TRBJ2-7,15,CASSLEGRTDYEQYF
TRBV28,TRBJ2-1,17,CASRPRTGTSGYNEQFF
TRBV10-3,TRBJ2-1,17,CAISEPPGLAGDNEQFF
TRBV5-1,TRBJ2-7,16,CASSGGTADVGYEQYF
TRBV6-5,TRBJ1-1,16,CASSLGVGLMNTEAFF
TRBV21-1,TRBJ1-5,16,CASRLGWGTGGQPQHF
TRBV11-2,TRBJ2-7,11,CASRGGLEQYF
TRBV10-3,TRBJ1-5,15,CAISEAGVGNQPQHF
TRBV28,TRBJ2-1,16,CASSLLEGYSYNEQFF
TRBV4-3,TRBJ2-7,14,CASSQEIGRTEQYF
TRBV9,TRBJ1-2,16,CASSVEDRGRTYGYTF
TRBV7-9,TRBJ1-4,16,CASSPDQDSTNEKLFF
TRBV4-1,TRBJ1-6,16,CASSLRDRGLNSPLHF
TRBV28,TRBJ2-1,14,CASSLRTGVLEQFF
TRBV6-1,TRBJ2-5,15,CASGGLAGNKKTQYF
TRBV19,TRBJ1-3,13,CATCSGPGNTIYF
TRBV5-6,TRBJ1-1,14,CASSPIQGMTEAFF
TRBV19,TRBJ1-5,15,CASSIIRLESGPQHF
TRBV4-1,TRBJ2-3,18,CASSQEPPTSEGGDTQYF
TRBV6-6,TRBJ1-2,14,CASSYSAGNYGYTF
TRBV4-1,TRBJ2-2,20,CASSQSYLGQGSDGTGELFF
TRBV6-6,TRBJ1-5,11,CASRREQPQHF